This T cell receptor (beta chain) was retrieved from a study of T-cell memory formation after mild COVID-19. TCRdb passed the 5' RACE reads through MiXCR, listing each CDR3 protein once. This repertoire shows about 110,000 distinct CDR3 sequences, around 12% found once; its top ten account for 25% to 35%. The CDR3 consists of 13 residues. Germline assignment: CDR1 SEHNR and CDR2 FQNEAQ (reference sequence). The V and J ends lost 2 bases and 4 bases respectively, with 8 bases between them. This clonotype was seen ten or more times. This chain joins TRBV7-9 and TRBJ2-5, with D possibly being TRBD1 or TRBD2 (5 bases each). The origin of this receptor is an adult woman who had mild COVID-19 (a few samples of this study predate the infection). Cell type and time point are not known. The sample taken for sequencing was PBMCs or a T cell subset sorted from them (not recorded which). In nucleotides, the CDR3 is TGTGCCAGCAGCTTACGTGGGGGAGAGACCCAGTACTTC. This gives the protein CASSLRGGETQYF.